A selection of T cell receptor beta chains follows, all from one sample in a study of tumor and adjacent non-tumor tissue in lung cancer. Via MiXCR, TCRdb re-called the multiplex PCR reads, giving one row per CDR3 protein. The table shows more than 60,000 distinct CDR3 sequences, with 77% occurring only once. Specimen: lung tumor tissue. The receptors shown here come from a woman between 45 and 65 years old with non-small cell lung cancer. Both conserved end residues are part of each CDR3. Fields, in order: D gene, clone size, V gene, CDR3 length, J gene, CDR3 protein, CDR3 DNA. D genes are given only for firm matches. Some rows mark clone size as missing; the rest say once, few, many or name a class of expanded clone.

>TRBD2|-|TRBV11-1|14|TRBJ2-7
CASNLSGMGREQYF
TGTGCCAGCAACCTTAGCGGGATGGGCCGCGAGCAGTACTTC
>-|-|TRBV12-3/TRBV12-4|15|TRBJ1-3
CASTTGRGAGNTIYF
TGTGCCAGCACCACGGGCAGGGGTGCTGGAAACACCATATATTTT
>-|-|TRBV6-2/TRBV6-3|16|TRBJ2-7
CASSYSSWSPLYEQYF
TGTGCCAGCAGTTACTCAAGCTGGAGCCCCCTCTACGAGCAGTACTTC
>-|once|TRBV11-1|13|TRBJ2-2
CTSRPRATRKLFF
TGTACCAGCAGACCTAGGGCCACCCGGAAGCTGTTTTTT
>TRBD1|-|TRBV29-1|16|TRBJ2-7
CSVEPRGTGDTREQYF
TGCAGCGTTGAACCCCGCGGGACAGGGGATACTCGGGAGCAGTACTTC
>TRBD1|-|TRBV6-4|15|TRBJ2-1
CASSYSTGEANEQFF
TGTGCCAGTAGTTACTCGACAGGGGAAGCGAATGAGCAGTTCTTC
>-|-|TRBV11-2|14|TRBJ2-1
CTSRFGSADNQQFF
TGTACCAGCAGATTTGGCAGTGCCGACAATCAGCAGTTCTTC
>-|-|TRBV5-1|15|TRBJ2-7
CASNLSGLQTCEQYF
TGCGCCAGCAACTTGTCGGGACTTCAGACCTGCGAACAGTACTTC
>-|-|TRBV11-2|21|TRBJ2-3
CASTPLVRAWTNGRSTDTQYF
TGTGCCAGCACTCCTTTAGTTCGGGCATGGACTAATGGGAGGAGCACAGATACGCAGTATTTT
>-|-|TRBV5-6|14|TRBJ2-7
CASSFGTGFYEQYF
TGTGCCAGCAGCTTTGGGACGGGATTCTACGAGCAGTACTTC
>-|-|TRBV10-3|13|TRBJ2-1
CTTCGSSYNEKFF
TGTACCACGTGTGGGAGCTCCTACAATGAGAAGTTCTTC